This paragraph covers one TCR beta chain sequence. V shed 2 bases and J 2 bases; nucleotides not matched to a gene: 1. This CDR3 has 14 amino acids. CDR1 and CDR2 from the germline V gene are MDHEN and SYDVKM. These data originate in a study of blood T cell repertoires in COVID-19. The study recruited people aged about 18 to 89 years across some 23 US areas. Sequencing was performed with immunoSEQ multiplex PCR; in TCRdb, only in-frame clones are kept and a portion is missing. The data show 200,000 to 250,000 clones, with 70% to 90% seen just once and approximately 10% held by the top ten. V and J are TRBV28 and TRBJ1-1; TRBD1 matches at 8 bases. The source is a man between 25 and 39 years old who had recovered from COVID-19. Specimen: PBMCs or T cells enriched from blood (not recorded which). CDR3 amino acids: CASSLTGGNTEAFF. CDR3 coding DNA: TGTGCCAGCAGTTTAACAGGGGGAAACACTGAAGCTTTCTTT. The full variable domain, in which reference TRBV28 and TRBJ1-1 provide the parts outside the CDR3, is DVKVTQSSRYLVKRTGEKVFLECVQDMDHENMFWYRQDPGLGLRLIYFSYDVKMKEKGDIPEGYSVSREKKERFSLILESASTNQTSMYLCASSLTGGNTEAFFGQGTRLTVV.